This T cell receptor beta chain was identified during a study of blood T cells in healthy people across ages. Study background: About one barcoded beta molecule per two T cells came from capture by template switching.

A second PCR of about 7 to 12 cycles used a sample-barcoded 5' primer and a J-beta primer mix. Each cDNA was tagged by a template-switch adaptor containing 12 random nucleotides. Sequencing of every sample gave 2.5 million or more CDR3-containing paired-end reads. TCRdb ran MiXCR on the 5' RACE reads and lists one entry per CDR3 protein. Of approximately 700,000 distinct CDR3 sequences listed, approximately 29% are singletons. Study results and caveats: There were more naive CD4+ cells and higher diversity in long-lived donors than in aged donors.

In regard to this clonotype: Its antigen is unidentified.

This CDR3 has 15 amino acids. V lost 1 base and J lost 3; bases outside the gene matches: 4. Per germline, CDR1 KGHDR and CDR2 SFDVKD. Sequencing input: blood. V and J are TRBV24-1 and TRBJ2-5, with 7 bases matching TRBD1. This receptor was taken from a woman of 80 years or more in good health. The CDR3 sequence is CATSDLRTGEETQYF. The CDR3 DNA reads as TGTGCCACCAGTGATTTACGCACAGGGGAAGAGACCCAGTACTTC.